A single T cell receptor (beta chain) is shown here with its context. These data originate in a study of T cell changes during pregnancy in multiple sclerosis. TCRdb's copy holds only in-frame clones and misses some; the assay was immunoSEQ multiplex PCR. The sample has about 20,000 clones; 85% to 90% are singletons. This TCR came from a female donor with multiple sclerosis, enrolled in a pregnancy study. The specimen comprised CD8+ T cells from peripheral blood mononuclear cells, sampled after pregnancy.

The CDR3 protein is CASSPLGAGVEGELFF. The DNA for the CDR3 is TGTGCCAGCAGCCCGCTAGGAGCGGGAGTGGAAGGGGAGCTGTTTTTT. The chain has TRBV28 and TRBJ2-2, with TRBD2 matching over 8 bases. Germline CDR1 reads MDHEN; CDR2 reads SYDVKM. V was clipped by 6 bases and J by 8 bases; unmatched bases: 14. The CDR3 runs 16 residues.